A single sample is the source of the 3 T cell receptor beta chains below, sequenced in a study of OX40 agonist ivuxolimab in advanced cancers. Profiling relied on immunoSEQ multiplex PCR, and the TCRdb table lists in-frame clones only, not all of them. The data show some 130,000 clones, 90% seen once. Sequenced material: CD4+ or CD8+ T cells sorted from blood, taken in a trial of the OX40 agonist ivuxolimab. Receptors were obtained from an adult with an advanced solid tumor such as melanoma, head and neck, liver or kidney cancer.

The chain combines TRBV7-2 with TRBJ2-1; 8 nucleotides agree with TRBD2. The CDR3 covers 15 residues. The V and J ends lost 2 bases and 5 bases, in that order; junction bases with no gene match: 5. Germline V gene data show CDR1 as SGHTA and CDR2 as FQGNSA. The chain's CDR3 is CASSLRSGSHNEQFF. The CDR3 DNA is TGTGCCAGCAGCTTAAGGAGCGGGAGCCACAATGAGCAGTTCTTC.

The chain couples TRBV10-3 to TRBJ2-1; D might be TRBD2 (6 bases). Trimming left V 8 bases short and J 9 bases short, with 17 bases between. This CDR3 is 13 amino acids long. CDR1 is ENHRY and CDR2 is SYGVKD in the germline V gene. This chain's CDR3 is CAILSGEKGEQFF. DNA of the CDR3: TGTGCCATCCTCTCGGGAGAGAAAGGTGAGCAGTTCTTC.

This clone was seen once. CDR3 sequence reads: CASSKKLAGDYNEQFF. The CDR3 DNA reads as TGTGCCAGCAGCAAAAAACTAGCGGGAGATTACAATGAGCAGTTCTTC. The rearrangement joins TRBV14 to TRBJ2-1, with TRBD2 identical over 11 bases. J was trimmed by 4 bases and V by 5 bases; bases with no gene match: 7. CDR3 length equals 16 residues. Germline CDR1 SGHDN, CDR2 FVKESK.